This T cell receptor (beta chain) was profiled in a study of blood T cell repertoires in COVID-19. Study at large: From T cells, B-cell-depleted T cells, or PBMCs came the material, which was cDNA or gDNA.

Participant reports of clinical history set cohort assignment. Before they entered the study, exposed participants had met a COVID-19 case within 2 weeks. This CDR3 is built from 15 residues. V was clipped by 5 bases and J by 5 bases; unmatched bases: 4. From germline, CDR1 is MDHEN and CDR2 SYDVKM. Only in-frame clones appear in the TCRdb table, and some are missing; sequencing was by immunoSEQ multiplex PCR. This sample yields roughly 150,000 clones, of which about four fifths are seen a single time; 1.5% to 2% belongs to the top ten. Sequenced sample: PBMCs or T cells enriched from blood (not recorded which). V and J are TRBV28 and TRBJ1-6; 9 nucleotides align to TRBD1. The source is a woman aged 18 to 35 who had been exposed to COVID-19. CDR3 amino acids: CASSPGDRDNSPLHF. The CDR3 bases are TGTGCCAGCAGTCCCGGGGACAGGGATAATTCACCCCTCCACTTT.